The next 21 T cell receptor beta chains were all read from a single sample in a study of T cell responses to AZD1222 COVID-19 vaccine. Profiling relied on immunoSEQ multiplex PCR, and the TCRdb table lists in-frame clones only, not all of them. The table has 150,000 or so clones, around nine tenths seen once. This specimen consisted of peripheral blood, obtained on day 0 of MenACWY control vaccination. These receptors all come from an adult in good health.

The chain uses TRBV6-5 and TRBJ2-6, with TRBD2 matching 10 bases. Looked up from germline, CDR1 is MNHEY and CDR2 is SVGAGI. J gave up 12 bases and V 6 bases, and 11 bases lay outside the gene matches. This CDR3 is built from 15 residues. The CDR3 reads CASSLSLAGYSVLTF. CDR3 nucleotide sequence: TGTGCCAGCAGCCTCTCACTAGCGGGGTATAGCGTCCTGACTTTC.

With respect to this clone: The conserved final phenylalanine or tryptophan is absent from the CDR3, which likely points to a read error. The DNA is omitted, as the CDR3 cannot be located on it reliably, and the CDR3 follows TCRdb's listing. The CDR3 loop reads CASSQGQGVRVV. This chain joins TRBV18 and TRBJ1-5; TRBD1 is taken as the D call from the table, unchecked against the DNA. Looked up from germline, CDR1 is KGHSH and CDR2 is LQKENI. The CDR3 has 12 amino acids, counting both end residues.

J is TRBJ2-3 and V is TRBV5-4; either TRBD1 or TRBD2 may supply D (5 bases each). The CDR3 runs 13 residues. Germline V CDR1 and CDR2: SGHNT, YYREEE (reference sequence). Trimming took 3 bases from V and 6 from J, leaving 11 bases between them. The CDR3 loop is CASSSGTQDTQYF. CDR3 DNA sequence: TGTGCCAGCAGCTCCGGGACCCAGGATACGCAGTATTTT.

J is TRBJ1-3 and V is TRBV6-2 or TRBV6-3, with D perhaps matching TRBD1 (5 bases). This CDR3 comprises 13 residues. Trimming cost V 3 bases and J 9 bases, with 12 bases left between them. CDR1 and CDR2 (germline): MNHEY, SVGEGT. The CDR3 DNA follows: TGTGCCAGCAGTTATGGACATTCGGGCACCATATATTTT. It codes for CASSYGHSGTIYF.

This clone has a single count. The chain has TRBV7-9 and TRBJ1-3; D remains unclear. V was clipped by 4 bases and J by 2 bases, with 3 bases between them. The CDR3 spans 12 residues. Germline V gives CDR1 SEHNR, CDR2 FQNEAQ (reference sequence). CDR3 protein: CASSSPGNTIYF. The CDR3, as DNA: TGTGCCAGCAGCTCACCTGGAAACACCATATATTTT. Full variable domain (rest looked up from reference TRBV7-9 and TRBJ1-3): DTGVSQNPRHKITKRGQNVTFRCDPISEHNRLYWYRQTLGQGPEFLTYFQNEAQLEKSRLLSDRFSAERPKGSFSTLEIQRTEQGDSAMYLCASSSPGNTIYFGEGSWLTVV.

The V gene is TRBV28, the J gene TRBJ1-5; D is ambiguous. V lost 2 bases, J lost 3 bases, and 11 bases lay in between. The CDR3 runs to 15 residues. Germline assignment: CDR1 MDHEN and CDR2 SYDVKM. The CDR3 spells CASSLNFRNNQPQHF. CDR3 bases: TGTGCCAGCAGTTTAAATTTCCGAAACAATCAGCCCCAGCATTTT.

This rearrangement joins TRBV27 to TRBJ2-3; 9 bases are shared with TRBD1. The germline V gene encodes CDR1 MNHEY and CDR2 SMNVEV (reference sequence). This CDR3 spans 14 amino acids. Trimming at V came to 5 bases and at J to 5 bases, leaving 5 bases not matched to a gene. The CDR3 spells CASSEGQGQDTQYF. The CDR3 DNA follows: TGTGCCAGCAGTGAGGGACAGGGTCAAGATACGCAGTATTTT.

A single count supports this clone. CDR3 residues: CASSPNRVGQPQHF. In DNA form, the CDR3 reads TGTGCCAGCTCACCAAACAGGGTGGGTCAGCCCCAGCATTTT. V is TRBV18 and J is TRBJ1-5; weak D call: TRBD1 (6 bases). The germline gives CDR1 KGHSH, CDR2 LQKENI. Trimming shortened V by 2 bases and J by 6 bases, and 11 bases separated the two germline ends. The CDR3 length is 14 residues.

V and J are TRBV2 and TRBJ1-1; a weak D match, TRBD1 (5 bases). Germline values: CDR1 SNHLY, CDR2 FYNNEI. Trimming left V 6 bases short and J 2 bases short, with 13 bases between. The CDR3 has 14 amino acids. The CDR3 nucleotides read TGTGCCAGCAGAGGCCGGGGGGGAAACACTGAAGCTTTCTTT. This encodes CASRGRGGNTEAFF.

The gene calls are TRBV2 and TRBJ2-5; 7 bases match TRBD1. Germline CDR1 SNHLY, CDR2 FYNNEI. J was trimmed by 4 bases and V by 6 bases; bases with no gene match: 5. The CDR3 contains 13 residues. The DNA for the CDR3 is TGTGCCAGCAGAAACTCAGGGGGAGAGACCCAGTACTTC. This encodes CASRNSGGETQYF.

This clone has just one count. The chain has TRBV7-3 and TRBJ2-3; D might be TRBD2 (6 bases). Trimming pared 5 bases from V and 2 bases from J, leaving 17 bases between. CDR3 length: 16 amino acids. Per germline, CDR1 SGHTA and CDR2 FQGTGA. The DNA for the CDR3 is TGTGCCAGCAGCCTGTCCCGGGACTCAGTCACAGATACGCAGTATTTT. It encodes CASSLSRDSVTDTQYF.

The J gene is TRBJ2-3, the V gene TRBV19; D perhaps matches TRBD2 (6 bases). Germline V gene lookup returns CDR1 LNHDA and CDR2 SQIVND (reference sequence). CDR3 length: 15 amino acids. Trimming shortened V by 4 bases and J by 4 bases, and 15 bases separated the two germline ends. The CDR3 is CASSSETSGADTQYF. The CDR3 coding sequence is TGTGCCAGTAGTAGTGAGACTAGTGGCGCAGATACGCAGTATTTT.

This chain joins TRBV2 and TRBJ2-2; no clear D. The CDR3 extends over 15 amino acids. The V gene's germline CDR1 is SNHLY and CDR2 FYNNEI. Trimming pared 6 bases from V and 4 bases from J, leaving 15 bases between. The CDR3 region is CASRQGRSGTGELFF. The CDR3 nucleotides read TGTGCCAGCAGACAAGGACGTTCGGGCACCGGGGAGCTGTTTTTT.

The chain is built from TRBV7-2 and TRBJ1-5, with D unclear. V shed 5 bases and J shed 7 bases, with 9 bases lying between them. This CDR3 is 12 amino acids long. Germline V lookup: CDR1 SGHTA, CDR2 FQGNSA. CDR3 region: CASSVNSQPQHF. The CDR3, as DNA: TGTGCCAGCAGCGTCAATTCCCAGCCCCAGCATTTT.

This rearrangement joins TRBV5-6 to TRBJ1-6; the D gene is possibly TRBD1 (5 bases). Germline V gene lookup returns CDR1 SGHDT and CDR2 YYEEEE. The CDR3 covers 17 residues. V was cut by 2 bases and J by 8 bases, with 20 bases left in between. The CDR3 DNA follows: TGTGCCAGCAGCTTTAGGGGAGCGGAAGGCCGCGATTCACCCCTCCACTTT. Translation: CASSFRGAEGRDSPLHF.

The chain has TRBV5-4 and TRBJ2-2; D not resolved. This CDR3 has 15 residues. The germline V gene has CDR1 SGHNT and CDR2 YYREEE (reference sequence). V dropped 4 bases and J dropped 0 bases, with 10 bases sitting between them. CDR3 sequence: CASSANLANTGELFF. CDR3 coding DNA: TGTGCCAGCAGCGCGAATCTCGCGAACACCGGGGAGCTGTTTTTT.

The chain couples TRBV10-3 to TRBJ1-1, with 9 nucleotides matching TRBD1. The V gene end was trimmed by 10 bases and the J gene end by 6 bases; junction bases not matched to a gene: 6. There are 12 residues in the CDR3. In germline, CDR1 is ENHRY, CDR2 SYGVKD. This CDR3 is CATRTGEPEAFF. CDR3 bases: TGTGCCACCCGGACAGGGGAACCTGAAGCTTTCTTT.

The chain links TRBV28 to TRBJ1-5; D uncertain. Germline assignment: CDR1 MDHEN and CDR2 SYDVKM. The CDR3 contains 12 residues. With 7 bases removed from V and 4 bases from J, the gap between germline ends came to 8 bases. The DNA of the CDR3 is TGTGCCAGCACCCGTGGGAATCAGCCCCAGCATTTT. Its translation is CASTRGNQPQHF.

The V gene is TRBV11-2, the J gene TRBJ2-7; D uncertain. The CDR3 runs to 12 residues. Trimming pared 3 bases from V and 4 bases from J, leaving 7 bases between. Germline CDR1 and CDR2: SGHAT and FQNNGV. CDR3 bases: TGTGCCAGCAGCTTTGGTCGGTACGAGCAGTACTTC. This translates into CASSFGRYEQYF.

This clone was seen a few times. V usage is TRBV4-1 and J usage is TRBJ1-2; D perhaps matches TRBD1 (5 bases). Germline V CDR1 and CDR2: MGHRA, YSYEKL. The CDR3 totals 15 residues. Trimming removed 1 base at V and 0 bases at J, with 9 bases between. The CDR3 DNA is TGCGCCAGCAGCCAAGCCTTGACAGCTAACTATGGCTACACCTTC. This translates into CASSQALTANYGYTF.

The chain combines TRBV5-4 with TRBJ1-1, with no clear D. CDR1 and CDR2 (germline): SGHNT, YYREEE (reference sequence). The CDR3 totals 13 residues. V was shortened by 2 bases and J by 5 bases, with 10 bases between the two germline ends. CDR3 DNA: TGTGCCAGCAGCTTCCTCGAGGCGACTGAAGCTTTCTTT. It encodes CASSFLEATEAFF.